This TCR beta chain is drawn from a study of persistence of HIV-infected CD4 T cells. On the study more broadly: Donors had been on suppressive ART for a median of roughly eight years.

The libraries were made with immunoSEQ version 4 in survey mode. Profiled with immunoSEQ multiplex PCR; TCRdb holds only in-frame clones, not every one. The sample lists about 32,000 clones, 65% to 75% occurring once. Overlapping HIV-1 Gag 15-mer peptides at around 0.91 ug per peptide per mL were used. Sorting selected CD4+ T cells upregulating both CD40 ligand and CD69. This clone occurred a few times. Its antigen is still unknown. V lost 6 bases and J 8 bases, leaving 16 bases between the germline ends. Germline CDR1 is MNHEY and CDR2 is SVGAGI. The CDR3 extends over 13 amino acids. Notes on the study in general: CMV- and Gag-responding cells had lower TCRbeta richness than CD3/CD28-responding cells. Antigen-responding cells were enriched for degenerate expanded CDR3beta sequences.

The receptor's source is an adult man with HIV who was CMV-seropositive. This material consisted of CD4+ T cells sorted from PBMCs after 18-hour stimulation, taken from a patient who received antiretroviral therapy. This chain uses TRBV6-5 with TRBJ1-2; D may be TRBD1 (5 bases). The CDR3 region is CASSSGTFIGYTF. CDR3 nucleotide sequence: TGTGCCAGCAGCTCCGGGACGTTTATCGGCTACACCTTC.